This is a list of T cell receptor beta chains from one sample in a study of immune evolution from preneoplasia to lung adenocarcinoma. Using immunoSEQ multiplex PCR, the repertoire was profiled, and TCRdb retains in-frame clones only, with some absent. The sample lists 6,000 to 6,500 clones, over 65% occurring once. Sequenced material: FFPE lung adenocarcinoma in situ tissue. The source is an older donor with lung adenocarcinoma. Each CDR3 is given with its conserved first and last residue. The D gene is left open where the match is weak. Not every row has a clone size; where given, it reads once, few, many or a size class.

>.|TRBJ2-5|TRBV2|few
CASSWGTKETQYF
TGTGCCAGCAGCTGGGGTACCAAAGAGACCCAGTACTTC
>.|TRBJ2-2|TRBV5-1|.
CASTQTRLDTGELFF
TGCGCCAGCACCCAGACAAGATTGGACACCGGGGAGCTGTTTTTT
>.|TRBJ1-1|TRBV10-3|.
CAISEPSGSEAFF
TGTGCCATCAGTGAGCCAAGCGGGTCTGAAGCTTTCTTT
>.|TRBJ2-1|TRBV5-1|.
CASRSAGASYNEQFF
TGCGCCAGCAGATCCGCGGGGGCCTCGTACAATGAGCAGTTCTTC
>.|TRBJ1-5|TRBV19|.
CASSIRQGLQPQHF
TGTGCCAGTAGTATAAGGCAAGGCCTTCAGCCCCAGCATTTT
>.|TRBJ1-5|TRBV6-1|few
CASTSLGLPQHF
TGTGCCAGCACGAGTCTCGGTCTCCCCCAGCATTTT
>.|TRBJ1-1|TRBV5-4|.
CASSKGLWSTEAFF
TGTGCCAGCAGCAAGGGACTCTGGAGCACTGAAGCTTTCTTT
>TRBD1|TRBJ1-1|TRBV7-9|.
CASSLVGQGGTEAFF
TGTGCCAGCAGCTTAGTTGGACAGGGGGGGACTGAAGCTTTCTTT
>.|TRBJ1-5|TRBV21-1|.
CASTERKGNQPQHF
TGTGCCAGCACCGAACGCAAGGGCAATCAGCCCCAGCATTTT
>TRBD1|TRBJ2-7|TRBV29-1|.
CSVDPDRVGEQYF
TGCAGCGTTGATCCGGACAGGGTGGGTGAGCAGTACTTC
>.|TRBJ1-1|TRBV19|few
CASGDRNTEAFF
TGTGCCAGTGGGGACCGGAACACTGAAGCTTTCTTT